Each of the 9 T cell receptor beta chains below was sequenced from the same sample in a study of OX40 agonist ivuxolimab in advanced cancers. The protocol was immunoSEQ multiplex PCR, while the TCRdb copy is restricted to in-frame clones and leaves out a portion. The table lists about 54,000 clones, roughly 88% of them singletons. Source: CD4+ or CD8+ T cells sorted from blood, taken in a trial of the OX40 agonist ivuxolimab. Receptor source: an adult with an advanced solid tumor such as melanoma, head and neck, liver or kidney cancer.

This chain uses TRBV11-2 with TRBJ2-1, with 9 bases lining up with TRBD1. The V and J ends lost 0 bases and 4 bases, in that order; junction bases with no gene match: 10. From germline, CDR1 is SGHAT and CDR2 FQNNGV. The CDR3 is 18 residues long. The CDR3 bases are TGTGCCAGCAGCTTAGATCTGACAGGGGGGTCTACGTACAATGAGCAGTTCTTC. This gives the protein CASSLDLTGGSTYNEQFF.

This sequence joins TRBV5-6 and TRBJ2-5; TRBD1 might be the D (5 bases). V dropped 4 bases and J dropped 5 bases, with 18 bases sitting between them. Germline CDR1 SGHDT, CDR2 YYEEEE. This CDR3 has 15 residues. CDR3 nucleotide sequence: TGTGCCAGCAGCCCACCCAGGGCCCCCCAGGAGACCCAGTACTTC. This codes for CASSPPRAPQETQYF.

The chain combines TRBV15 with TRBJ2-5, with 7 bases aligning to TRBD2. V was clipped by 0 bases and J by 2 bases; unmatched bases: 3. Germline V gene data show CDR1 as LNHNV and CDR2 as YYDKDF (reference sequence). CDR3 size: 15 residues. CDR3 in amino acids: CATSRDTGGQETQYF. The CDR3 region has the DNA TGTGCCACCAGCAGAGATACGGGGGGACAAGAGACCCAGTACTTC.

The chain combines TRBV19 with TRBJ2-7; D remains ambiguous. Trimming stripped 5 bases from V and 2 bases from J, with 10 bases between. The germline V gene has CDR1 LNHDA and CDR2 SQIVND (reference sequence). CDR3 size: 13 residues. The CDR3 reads CASSSQFTYEQYF. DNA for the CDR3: TGTGCCAGTAGTTCCCAATTCACCTACGAGCAGTACTTC.

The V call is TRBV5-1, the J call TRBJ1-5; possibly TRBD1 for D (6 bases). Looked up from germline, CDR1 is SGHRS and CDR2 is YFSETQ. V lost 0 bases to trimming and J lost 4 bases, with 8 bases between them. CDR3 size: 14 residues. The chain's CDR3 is CASSLDRGNQPQHF. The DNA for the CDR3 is TGCGCCAGCAGCTTGGATAGGGGGAATCAGCCCCAGCATTTT.

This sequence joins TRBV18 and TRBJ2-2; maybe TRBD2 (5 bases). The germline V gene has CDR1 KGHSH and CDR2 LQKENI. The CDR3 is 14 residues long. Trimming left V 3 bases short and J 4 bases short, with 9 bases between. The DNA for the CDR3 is TGTGCCAGCTCACCGAGCGCGGGCACCGGGGAGCTGTTTTTT. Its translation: CASSPSAGTGELFF.

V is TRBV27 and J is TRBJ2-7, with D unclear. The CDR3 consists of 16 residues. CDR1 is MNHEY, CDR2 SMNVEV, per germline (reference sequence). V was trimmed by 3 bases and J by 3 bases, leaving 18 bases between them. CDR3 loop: CASSFGPSRLGYEQYF. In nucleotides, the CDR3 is TGTGCCAGCAGTTTTGGTCCGAGTCGGTTAGGCTACGAGCAGTACTTC.

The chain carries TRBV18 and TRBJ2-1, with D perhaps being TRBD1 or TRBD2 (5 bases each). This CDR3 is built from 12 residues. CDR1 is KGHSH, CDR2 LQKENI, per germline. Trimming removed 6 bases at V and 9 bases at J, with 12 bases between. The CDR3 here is CASSYGAAEQFF. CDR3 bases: TGTGCCAGCTCCTACGGGGCGGCTGAGCAGTTCTTC.

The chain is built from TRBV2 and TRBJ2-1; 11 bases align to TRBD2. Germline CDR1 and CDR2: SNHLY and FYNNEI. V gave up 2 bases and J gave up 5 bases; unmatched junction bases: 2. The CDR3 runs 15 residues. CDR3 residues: CASSESSGRDNEQFF. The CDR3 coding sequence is TGTGCCAGCAGTGAAAGTAGCGGGAGGGACAATGAGCAGTTCTTC.